This T cell receptor beta chain is from a study of cytomegalovirus exposure and HLA in healthy donors. The study, taken as a whole, reports: Reports described diagnosis of cytomegalovirus status by the classifier as highly specific and sensitive. According to a subsequent analysis, TCR clusters from the first cohort were inclined to appear together in the 120 validation repertoires.

A remark on this clone: The antigen is unknown.

This table comes from immunoSEQ multiplex PCR, and its TCRdb copy is limited to in-frame clones, with some not included. Of 150,000 to 250,000 clones in the sample, around 83% are singletons; the top ten hold roughly 13%. Germline values: CDR1 MNHEY, CDR2 SMNVEV (reference sequence). CDR3 length: 16 residues. With 2 bases removed from V and 1 base from J, the gap between germline ends came to 14 bases. This clonotype was sampled from a woman aged 25 to 39 in good health and CMV-seropositive. The sequencing sample was made of PBMCs. The chain couples TRBV27 to TRBJ2-5, with D maybe TRBD2 (5 bases). The CDR3 bases are TGTGCCAGCAGTTTAAGTCTCAGCGGCTCCCAAGAGACCCAGTACTTC. Its translation is CASSLSLSGSQETQYF.